These 8 T cell receptor beta chains originate from one sample sequenced in a study of identifying expanded T cells in peripheral blood. Repertoires were generated with immunoSEQ multiplex PCR, while TCRdb's copy carries only in-frame clones and drops some. The sample has about 110,000 clones, 88% seen once. The sequencing input was blood. The receptors here all came from a person aged 18 to 70 in good health.

With regard to this clone: Other DNA sequences in this specimen translate into the identical CDR3. This chain links TRBV28 with TRBJ2-7; 9 bases agree with TRBD1. The germline gives CDR1 MDHEN, CDR2 SYDVKM. This CDR3 is built from 13 residues. V lost 4 bases to trimming and J lost 4 bases; unmatched junction nucleotides: 2. The CDR3 nucleotides are TGTGCCAGCAGTTCGGGACAGGGTTACGAGCAGTACTTC. This translates into CASSSGQGYEQYF.

The V call is TRBV9, the J call TRBJ2-5; 15 bases are shared with TRBD2. The ends lost 0 bases at V and 3 bases at J; junction bases unmatched: 3. Germline loops: CDR1 SGDLS, CDR2 YYNGEE. This CDR3 is built from 17 residues. DNA of the CDR3: TGTGCCAGCAGCGTAGGTGGACTAGCGGGGGGGAAAGAGACCCAGTACTTC. Amino acids: CASSVGGLAGGKETQYF. Filled out from reference TRBV9 and TRBJ2-5, the complete variable domain reads DSGVTQTPKHLITATGQRVTLRCSPRSGDLSVYWYQQSLDQGLQFLIQYYNGEERAKGNILERFSAQQFPDLHSELNLSSLELGDSALYFCASSVGGLAGGKETQYFGPGTRLLVL.

The J gene is TRBJ1-1, the V gene TRBV18; no clear D gene. This CDR3 comprises 13 residues. Germline V CDR1 and CDR2: KGHSH, LQKENI. V was trimmed by 3 bases and J by 1 base, leaving 6 bases between them. The DNA of the CDR3 is TGTGCCAGCTCACCGGAACCGAACACTGAAGCTTTCTTT. Residues: CASSPEPNTEAFF.

This chain links TRBV28 with TRBJ1-4, with 7 bases identical to TRBD1. The J segment lost 5 bases and the V segment lost 4 bases, leaving 7 bases of the junction unmatched. There are 15 residues in the CDR3. Germline V lookup: CDR1 MDHEN, CDR2 SYDVKM. CDR3 amino acids: CASSSPTGSNEKLFF. The DNA for the CDR3 is TGTGCCAGCAGTTCGCCGACAGGGTCAAATGAAAAACTGTTTTTT.

This chain links TRBV29-1 with TRBJ1-2; D might be TRBD1 (6 bases). Germline CDR1 reads SQVTM; CDR2 reads ANQGSEA. The CDR3 has 12 amino acids. V was clipped by 3 bases and J by 7 bases, with 12 bases between them. The CDR3 DNA is TGCAGCGTTGATCGGGGGGCGTTTGGCTACACCTTC. Its protein is CSVDRGAFGYTF.

This chain joins TRBV18 and TRBJ2-7; 8 bases map to TRBD2. The CDR3 contains 14 residues. The J segment lost 3 bases and the V segment lost 4 bases, leaving 5 bases of the junction unmatched. Germline CDR1 KGHSH, CDR2 LQKENI. CDR3 nucleotides: TGTGCCAGCTCACTTAGCGGGACCGACTACGAGCAGTACTTC. Its protein is CASSLSGTDYEQYF.

This clone was picked up one time. V is TRBV14 and J is TRBJ2-5; D not resolved. The DNA end is a closer match to TRBJ2-7, so the J assignment may be wrong. The CDR3 is made up of 13 amino acids. Germline V gene sequence: CDR1 SGHDN, CDR2 FVKESK. The CDR3 loop is CASSPPGLYEQYF. The CDR3 DNA follows: TGTGCCAGCAGCCCTCCGGGTTTGTACGAGCAGTACTTC.

The chain combines TRBV5-1 with TRBJ1-1, with a weak D call TRBD1 (5 bases). CDR3 length: 15 amino acids. The germline V gene encodes CDR1 SGHRS and CDR2 YFSETQ. V lost 8 bases and J lost 3, with 20 bases in between. The CDR3 bases are TGCGCCAGTCGTCAGGCGGCCCGGGGGGACACTGAAGCTTTCTTT. Protein: CASRQAARGDTEAFF.